The clone carrying this TCR beta chain occurred many times. Its target is not known. The data originate from a study of T cells after yellow fever vaccination. Study information: Preparation of fractions with low cell numbers was performed using SMART-Seq v4 Ultra Low Input.

TCR cDNA, made by 5'RACE template switching, carried an added universal primer site and UMIs. Via MiXCR, TCRdb re-called the 5' RACE reads, giving one row per CDR3 protein. The table records approximately 300,000 distinct CDR3 sequences, 8.7% of them present only once. The study, taken as a whole, reports: Post-booster reappearance was seen for most primary-vaccination clones (nearly 97% CD4, around 88% CD8). On re-exposure, the response was weaker but peaked faster, at day 5 versus 15.

The CDR3 loop spans 11 amino acids. The germline V gene has CDR1 MNHEY and CDR2 SMNVEV (reference sequence). Trimming took off 8 bases at V and 6 bases at J, with 9 bases between the two ends. The sequencing here drew on PBMCs, taken on the day of the first yellow fever vaccination. The receptor's source is a man aged 18 to 29 who received the YFV17D yellow fever vaccine. The chain is built from TRBV27 and TRBJ2-3, with D unclear. CDR3 sequence: CASRLGDTQYF. CDR3 nucleotides: TGTGCCAGCCGATTGGGGGATACGCAGTATTTT.